This note documents a single TCR beta chain sequence. The table came from immunoSEQ multiplex PCR; TCRdb's copy has only in-frame clones and leaves some out. The table has approximately 310,000 clones, more than 75% seen once. Germline loops: CDR1 SEHNR, CDR2 FQNEAQ (reference sequence). V was shortened by 2 bases and J by 4 bases, with 12 bases between the two germline ends. The length of the CDR3 is 15 residues. The entry originates in a study of blood T cell repertoires in COVID-19. Background on the study: The analysed material was cDNA or gDNA that came from T cells, B-cell-depleted T cells, or PBMCs.

The origin of this receptor is a woman aged 45-59 years who had recovered from COVID-19. The sample was peripheral blood. The genes are TRBV7-9 and TRBJ2-1; TRBD1 is a possible D gene (5 bases). CDR3 coding DNA: TGTGCCAGCAGCTTATCGTATGGACAATACAATGAGCAGTTCTTC. It encodes CASSLSYGQYNEQFF. Based on the CDR3 plus reference TRBV7-9 and TRBJ2-1, the full variable domain is DTGVSQNPRHKITKRGQNVTFRCDPISEHNRLYWYRQTLGQGPEFLTYFQNEAQLEKSRLLSDRFSAERPKGSFSTLEIQRTEQGDSAMYLCASSLSYGQYNEQFFGPGTRLTVL.